These 18 T cell receptor beta chains came from one sample sequenced in a study of T cells in Graves' hyperthyroidism and ophthalmopathy. RNA transcripts provided the source from which TCR beta CDR3 regions were amplified. RT-PCR in the first round (using the HTBI primer set) targeted the TCR CDR3. One entry per CDR3 protein, called by TCRdb with MiXCR from the multiplex PCR reads. The sample lists over 200,000 distinct CDR3 sequences; about 15% were seen once. Source material: blood. These TCRs come from a man in his forties or fifties with Graves' hyperthyroidism.

The V call is TRBV9, the J call TRBJ2-7; 10 nucleotides align to TRBD1. V lost 4 bases and J lost 5; bases outside the gene matches: 6. The CDR3 is 14 amino acids. Per germline, CDR1 SGDLS and CDR2 YYNGEE. CDR3 sequence: CASSPQGTGDEQYF. CDR3 DNA sequence: TGTGCCAGCAGCCCGCAGGGGACAGGGGACGAGCAGTACTTC.

This clonotype occurred many times. The rearrangement uses TRBV20-1 and TRBJ2-7, with a possible D match to TRBD2 (7 bases). This CDR3 is built from 16 residues. V was clipped by 3 bases and J by 1 base, with 19 bases between them. Germline CDR1 DFQATT, CDR2 SNEGSKA (reference sequence). In nucleotides, the CDR3 is TGCAGTGCTAGGGCCACGGGGGGCGCGGGTTCCTACGAGCAGTACTTC. Encoded protein: CSARATGGAGSYEQYF.

This clonotype was observed at least ten times. The rearrangement uses TRBV20-1 and TRBJ2-1; 14 bases line up with TRBD2. Germline values: CDR1 DFQATT, CDR2 SNEGSKA (reference sequence). The trim removed 6 bases at V and 9 bases at J, leaving 13 bases unmatched. The CDR3 loop spans 16 amino acids. As DNA, the CDR3 is TGCAGTGCCGAAACCCCGGGACTAGCGGGAGTAGGTGAGCAGTTCTTC. Encoded protein: CSAETPGLAGVGEQFF.

This clonotype was seen at least ten times. The genes are TRBV27 and TRBJ2-3; 11 nucleotides match TRBD2. Losses at the gene ends were 6 bases for V and 6 bases for J; bases not matched to a gene: 2. The CDR3 is 13 residues long. Per germline, CDR1 MNHEY and CDR2 SMNVEV (reference sequence). In DNA, the CDR3 is TGTGCCAGCAGACTAGCGGGAGCGGATACGCAGTATTTT. It is translated as CASRLAGADTQYF.

As regards this clonotype: Possible read error: a much larger clone is one base away. V usage is TRBV7-9 and J usage is TRBJ2-7; unclear D gene. Germline V gene data show CDR1 as SEHNR and CDR2 as FQNEAQ (reference sequence). The CDR3 runs to 14 residues. This CDR3 reads CVSSLGQNSYEQYF. The CDR3 DNA sequence: TGTGTCAGCAGCCTCGGGCAGAACTCCTACGAGCAGTACTTC. The full variable domain, its missing parts supplied by reference TRBV7-9 and TRBJ2-7, is DTGVSQNPRHKITKRGQNVTFRCDPISEHNRLYWYRQTLGQGPEFLTYFQNEAQLEKSRLLSDRFSAERPKGSFSTLEIQRTEQGDSAMYLCVSSLGQNSYEQYFGPGTRLTVT.

This clonotype was seen ten or more times. The chain has TRBV3-1 and TRBJ2-1; D possibly corresponds to TRBD2 (6 bases). Germline CDR1 is LGHDT and CDR2 is YNNKEL (reference sequence). Trimming took 3 bases from V and 3 from J, leaving 12 bases between them. The CDR3 length is 15 residues. The CDR3 here is CASSQGTSFYNEQFF. For the CDR3, the DNA is TGTGCCAGCAGCCAGGGGACTTCCTTCTACAATGAGCAGTTCTTC.

This clonotype was picked up a small number of times. The chain is built from TRBV5-6 and TRBJ2-2; 10 bases match TRBD2. Trimming cost V 3 bases and J 3 bases; bases outside gene matches: 5. The germline V gene encodes CDR1 SGHDT and CDR2 YYEEEE. CDR3 length: 16 amino acids. CDR3 in DNA: TGTGCCAGCAGCTATAGCGGGAGGAGGGACACCGGGGAGCTGTTTTTT. Amino acid sequence: CASSYSGRRDTGELFF.

The table lists this clonotype with many counts. V usage is TRBV2 and J usage is TRBJ2-3, with a weak D call TRBD1 (5 bases). Trimming stripped 8 bases from V and 2 bases from J, with 11 bases between. Germline values: CDR1 SNHLY, CDR2 FYNNEI. This CDR3 has 13 residues. The chain's CDR3 is CASGQGPTDTQYF. Written as DNA, the CDR3 is TGTGCCAGCGGGCAGGGCCCCACAGATACGCAGTATTTT.

The sample holds many counts of this clonotype. V and J are TRBV28 and TRBJ1-6, with unresolved D. V was pared by 1 base and J by 6 bases, with 7 bases between. This CDR3 is built from 14 residues. From germline, CDR1 is MDHEN and CDR2 SYDVKM. Here the CDR3 DNA reads TGTGCCAGCAGTTTATATGCTGGTAATTCACCCCTCCACTTT. This encodes CASSLYAGNSPLHF.

This clonotype was observed a handful of times. CDR3 coding DNA: TGTGCCAGCAGTGAATATAAGGCGCCTGAAGCTTTCTTT. It translates to CASSEYKAPEAFF. The chain uses TRBV25-1 and TRBJ1-1; D unresolved. The CDR3 covers 13 residues. Per the germline V gene, CDR1 is MGHDK and CDR2 is SYGVNS. V was clipped by 0 bases and J by 6 bases, with 8 bases between them.

This chain links TRBV7-2 with TRBJ2-1, with 8 nucleotides matching TRBD2. The CDR3 covers 18 residues. Per the germline V gene, CDR1 is SGHTA and CDR2 is FQGNSA. Trimming removed 5 bases from V and 5 bases from J; junction bases left unmatched: 17. CDR3 nucleotides: TGTGCCAGCAGCGAACCGTGGGGGGGGGCCGGGGGGGACAATGAGCAGTTCTTC. Translating it yields CASSEPWGGAGGDNEQFF.

This clonotype has at least ten counts. The rearrangement joins TRBV5-1 to TRBJ2-3; 11 nucleotides match TRBD2. V lost 0 bases and J lost 2; bases outside the gene matches: 8. This CDR3 has 18 residues. In germline, CDR1 is SGHRS, CDR2 YFSETQ. The CDR3 DNA is TGCGCCAGCAGCTTGGCGTGGGAACTAGCGGGAGTCACAGATACGCAGTATTTT. Translating gives CASSLAWELAGVTDTQYF.

This clonotype has ten or more counts. The chain employs TRBV3-1 and TRBJ1-2; maybe TRBD1 (6 bases). V lost 0 bases, J lost 5 bases, and 13 bases lay in between. The germline V gene has CDR1 LGHDT and CDR2 YNNKEL (reference sequence). This CDR3 region has 15 residues. The CDR3 nucleotides are TGTGCCAGCAGCCAAGAGGACAGCCGATTGTATGGCTACACCTTC. Its protein product is CASSQEDSRLYGYTF.

This clonotype was detected only a few times. V gene TRBV14 combines with J gene TRBJ1-2, with a weak D call TRBD1 (5 bases). The length of the CDR3 is 13 residues. From germline, CDR1 is SGHDN and CDR2 FVKESK. V dropped 3 bases and J dropped 8 bases, with 13 bases sitting between them. The CDR3 sequence: CASSQALGVGYTF. The CDR3 DNA sequence: TGTGCCAGCAGCCAGGCGCTAGGGGTCGGCTACACCTTC. Full variable domain (missing parts from reference TRBV14 and TRBJ1-2): EAGVTQFPSHSVIEKGQTVTLRCDPISGHDNLYWYRRVMGKEIKFLLHFVKESKQDESGMPNNRFLAERTGGTYSTLKVQPAELEDSGVYFCASSQALGVGYTFGSGTRLTVV.

This clonotype was seen repeatedly, ten times or more. The chain combines TRBV7-8 with TRBJ1-2; TRBD1 aligns across 8 bases. Germline CDR1 reads SGHVS; CDR2 reads FQNEAQ. This CDR3 has 14 residues. The V segment lost 4 bases and the J segment 5 bases; nucleotides outside the gene matches: 6. The CDR3 coding sequence is TGTGCCAGCAGCTACAGGGGGGATCGGTATGGCTACACCTTC. The encoded protein is CASSYRGDRYGYTF.

This clonotype was seen at least ten times. The chain recombines TRBV4-1 with TRBJ2-3; D is possibly TRBD1 (7 bases). This CDR3 is built from 17 residues. The V and J ends lost 4 bases and 3 bases respectively, with 20 bases between them. From germline, CDR1 is MGHRA and CDR2 YSYEKL. The CDR3 protein is CASSRGALTGITDTQYF. CDR3 bases: TGCGCCAGCAGCCGCGGGGCCTTGACAGGGATTACAGATACGCAGTATTTT.

The rearrangement links TRBV20-1 to TRBJ2-5; maybe TRBD1 (6 bases). The CDR3 is 15 residues long. From germline, CDR1 is DFQATT and CDR2 SNEGSKA (reference sequence). Trimming took 4 bases from V and 0 from J, leaving 15 bases between them. The CDR3 region has the DNA TGCAGTGCTATCCGGGACATTCGCTACCAAGAGACCCAGTACTTC. Translation: CSAIRDIRYQETQYF.

This clonotype has at least ten counts. This chain uses TRBV7-2 with TRBJ2-5; D might be TRBD1 (5 bases). V was cut by 5 bases and J by 4 bases, with 14 bases left in between. CDR1 and CDR2 (germline): SGHTA, FQGNSA. This CDR3 has 14 amino acids. The CDR3 coding sequence is TGTGCCAGCAGCCCCCGGCAGGGTGGAGAGACCCAGTACTTC. This codes for CASSPRQGGETQYF.